This T cell receptor beta chain was observed in a study of OX40 agonist ivuxolimab in advanced cancers. Study observations and caveats: The antigen specificity of the peripheral T cells (those that were expanded) was not determined. On average, CD8+ T cells showed a greater number of expanded clones than CD4+.

To note about this clone: Its target is unknown.

V was clipped by 5 bases and J by 7 bases, with 16 bases between them. CDR3 length equals 14 residues. Germline loops: CDR1 MNHNS, CDR2 SASEGT. Only in-frame clones appear in the TCRdb table, and some are missing; sequencing was by immunoSEQ multiplex PCR. This table has more than 65,000 clones, roughly 85% appearing once. The chain couples TRBV6-1 to TRBJ2-3; D is undetermined. This TCR was recovered from an adult with an advanced solid tumor such as melanoma, head and neck, liver or kidney cancer. The sequences come from CD4+ or CD8+ T cells sorted from blood, collected in a trial of the OX40 agonist ivuxolimab. The CDR3 nucleotides are TGTGCCAGCAGTCCCGAGTTAAGTAAGCATACGCAGTATTTT. The encoded protein is CASSPELSKHTQYF.